This record looks at one TCR beta chain sequence and its context. Its antigen is not known. Sequencing was performed with immunoSEQ multiplex PCR; in TCRdb, only in-frame clones are kept and a portion is missing. The data contain 6,000 to 7,500 clones, about three quarters of them singletons. This sample stems from a study of somatic mutations in cytotoxic T cells in rheumatoid arthritis. Study findings and constraints: Unknown were the antigen targets of the expanded CD8+ clones.

CDR3 size: 15 residues. The germline V gene has CDR1 MNHEY and CDR2 SMNVEV (reference sequence). The J segment lost 10 bases and the V segment lost 0 bases, leaving 8 bases of the junction unmatched. What was sequenced was CD8+ T cells sorted from blood. The chain couples TRBV27 to TRBJ1-4, with 7 nucleotides matching TRBD1. This TCR was sampled from a woman aged 55-69 years in good health. CDR3 region: CASSLSTGMGGKLFF. CDR3 sequence (DNA): TGTGCCAGCAGTTTATCGACAGGGATGGGGGGAAAACTGTTTTTT.